The T cell receptor (beta chain) under discussion was sequenced for a study of T cells after yellow fever vaccination. General study results and limits: Just a small share of clonotypes turned up in the CD4 compartment as well as the CD8 compartment.

Remarks on this clonotype: What it binds is unknown. The junction differs from germline at one of its ends, possibly a read error.

The study made its TCR cDNA through 5'RACE template switching. That step introduced a universal primer site along with UMIs. TCRdb re-analysed the 5' RACE reads in MiXCR, keeping a single row per CDR3 protein. The sample contains about 60,000 distinct CDR3 sequences, approximately 6.5% of which appear only once. Looked up from germline, CDR1 is DFQATT and CDR2 is SNEGSKA (reference sequence). There are 19 residues in the CDR3. The clonotype comes from a young man who received the YFV17D yellow fever vaccine. The chain couples TRBV20-1 to TRBJ2-6, with 7 bases aligning to TRBD1. Material: CD8+ T cells sorted from PBMCs, obtained on the day of the first yellow fever vaccination. DNA of the CDR3: TGCAGTGCTAGAGATCTGTCCGGACAGGCCGAGTCTGGGTCCAACGTCCTGACTTTC. This sequence encodes CSARDLSGQAESGSNVLTF.